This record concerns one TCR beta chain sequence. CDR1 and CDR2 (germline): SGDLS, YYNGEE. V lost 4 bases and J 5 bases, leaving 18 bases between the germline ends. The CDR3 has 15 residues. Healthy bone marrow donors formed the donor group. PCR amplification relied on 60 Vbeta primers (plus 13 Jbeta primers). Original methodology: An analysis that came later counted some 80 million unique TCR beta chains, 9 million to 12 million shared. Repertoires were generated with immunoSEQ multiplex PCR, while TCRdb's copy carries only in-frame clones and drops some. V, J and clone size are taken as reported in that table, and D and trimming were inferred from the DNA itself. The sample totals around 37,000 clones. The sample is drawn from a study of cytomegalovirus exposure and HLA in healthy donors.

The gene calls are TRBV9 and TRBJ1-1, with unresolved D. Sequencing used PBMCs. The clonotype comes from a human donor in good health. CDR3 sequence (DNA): TGTGCCAGCAGCCGCCTAAGGAGTGGAGGGACTGAAGCTTTCTTT. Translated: CASSRLRSGGTEAFF.